These 11 T cell receptor beta chains were sequenced from one sample in a study of blood T cell repertoires in COVID-19. Method: immunoSEQ multiplex PCR; TCRdb's copy keeps in-frame clones and lacks some. The table has approximately 70,000 clones, about 91% seen once. What was sequenced was peripheral blood. The source is a woman between 65 and 79 years old with acute or convalescent COVID-19.

V and J are TRBV29-1 and TRBJ2-1; D might be TRBD1 (5 bases). This CDR3 has 12 residues. In germline, CDR1 is SQVTM, CDR2 ANQGSEA. V was shortened by 3 bases and J by 12 bases, with 15 bases between the two germline ends. CDR3 coding DNA: TGCAGCGTTGAGATTGATCGCACAGGGCAGTTCTTC. This encodes CSVEIDRTGQFF.

The gene calls are TRBV19 and TRBJ1-2; weak D call: TRBD1 (5 bases). There are 11 residues in the CDR3. Germline CDR1 and CDR2: LNHDA and SQIVND (reference sequence). V lost 8 bases to trimming and J lost 2 bases, with 6 bases between them. The CDR3 DNA follows: TGTGCCAGTCGACAGAACTATGGCTACACCTTC. Protein product: CASRQNYGYTF.

This clone has just a few counts. The J gene is TRBJ1-3, the V gene TRBV3-1 (or the pseudogene TRBV3-2), with 8 bases fitting TRBD1. The CDR3 totals 14 residues. Trimming took 5 bases from V and 1 from J; bases not matched to a gene: 1. Germline V gene sequence: CDR1 LGHDT, CDR2 YNNKEL (reference sequence). This chain's CDR3 is CASSYRGSGNTIYF. For the CDR3, the DNA is TGTGCCAGCAGCTACAGGGGGTCTGGAAACACCATATATTTT.

The chain recombines TRBV11-1 with TRBJ2-7; D gene unclear. Germline V gene data show CDR1 as SGHAT and CDR2 as FQDESV (reference sequence). The CDR3 spans 12 residues. Trimming removed 5 bases from V and 6 bases from J, with 11 bases in between. For the CDR3, the DNA is TGTGCCAGCAGCCCCCGACAACGCGAGCAGTACTTC. Its translation: CASSPRQREQYF.

This chain links TRBV7-9 with TRBJ2-2; no clear D gene. The CDR3 sequence is 11 residues long. Germline V gives CDR1 SEHNR, CDR2 FQNEAQ (reference sequence). V gave up 5 bases and J gave up 9 bases, with 7 bases separating them. DNA for the CDR3: TGTGCCAGCAGCCCAGGAAGGGAGCTGTTTTTT. Translated, it gives CASSPGRELFF.

This clone was seen just once. The V call is TRBV27, the J call TRBJ1-4; D is unresolved. Germline V lookup: CDR1 MNHEY, CDR2 SMNVEV (reference sequence). Trimming took 6 bases from V and 3 from J, leaving 5 bases between them. This CDR3 spans 12 amino acids. The CDR3 is CASRGANEKLFF. As DNA, the CDR3 is TGTGCCAGCAGAGGAGCTAATGAAAAACTGTTTTTT.

The V gene is TRBV28, the J gene TRBJ1-5; D remains ambiguous. Germline CDR1 MDHEN, CDR2 SYDVKM. The V and J ends lost 3 bases and 7 bases respectively, with 13 bases between them. The CDR3 sequence is 14 residues long. The CDR3 sequence is CASSLTLAVQPQHF. Here the CDR3 DNA reads TGTGCCAGCAGTTTGACCTTGGCGGTACAGCCCCAGCATTTT.

This chain uses TRBV28 with TRBJ2-6; 12 nucleotides agree with TRBD2. Germline CDR1 MDHEN, CDR2 SYDVKM. This CDR3 is built from 17 residues. V shed 4 bases, J shed 3 bases, and the junction held 4 bases outside the gene matches. CDR3 DNA sequence: TGTGCCAGCAGTTCACTAGCGGGGGGAGATGGGGCCAACGTCCTGACTTTC. This encodes CASSSLAGGDGANVLTF.

V and J are TRBV25-1 and TRBJ2-1; the match to TRBD1 covers 8 bases. V lost 2 bases to trimming and J lost 6 bases; unmatched junction nucleotides: 6. Germline V gives CDR1 MGHDK, CDR2 SYGVNS. This CDR3 comprises 15 residues. Here the CDR3 DNA reads TGTGCCAGCAGTGAAGGGACAGGCCTTCCCAATGAGCAGTTCTTC. Protein product: CASSEGTGLPNEQFF.

The table lists this clone with a few counts. V usage is TRBV2 and J usage is TRBJ1-5; 9 positions match TRBD1. Germline loops: CDR1 SNHLY, CDR2 FYNNEI. J was trimmed by 0 bases and V by 4 bases; bases with no gene match: 7. CDR3 length: 17 residues. The chain's CDR3 is CASSGQGVSYSNQPQHF. CDR3 in DNA: TGTGCCAGCAGTGGACAGGGGGTCTCGTATAGCAATCAGCCCCAGCATTTT. Drawing the rest from reference TRBV2 and TRBJ1-5, the complete variable domain is EPEVTQTPSHQVTQMGQEVILRCVPISNHLYFYWYRQILGQKVEFLVSFYNNEISEKSEIFDDQFSVERPDGSNFTLKIRSTKLEDSAMYFCASSGQGVSYSNQPQHFGDGTRLSIL.

V is TRBV30 and J is TRBJ1-4; no clear D gene. Germline lookup yields CDR1 GTSNPN and CDR2 SVGIG (reference sequence). Trimming pared 3 bases from V and 4 bases from J, leaving 15 bases between. This CDR3 comprises 15 residues. The CDR3 reads CAWRTGEILNEKLFF. CDR3 in DNA: TGTGCCTGGAGGACTGGGGAGATACTTAATGAAAAACTGTTTTTT.